This T cell receptor beta chain was documented in a study of Ad26.COV2.S vaccination and SARS-CoV-2 variants. Repertoires were generated with immunoSEQ multiplex PCR, while TCRdb's copy carries only in-frame clones and drops some. The sample holds about 480,000 clones, roughly 85% seen once. As to treatment: over 15 received Ad26.COV2.S at low or high dose, single or two shots; roughly five received placebo; per-sample allocation not given. Repertoires come from day 63 after the first vaccine or placebo injection. The individual, an adult aged 18-55 years, was a donor in Boston. V was pared by 6 bases and J by 4 bases, with 11 bases of the junction left unmatched. Germline V gives CDR1 SQVTM, CDR2 ANQGSEA. The CDR3 spans 14 residues.

This sequence was found in a person aged 18-65 years who received the Ad26.COV2.S COVID-19 vaccine or a placebo. The chain uses TRBV29-1 and TRBJ2-7; TRBD1 agrees at 8 bases. The input for sequencing was peripheral blood, taken in a trial of Ad26.COV2.S vaccine versus placebo. The CDR3 spells CSVADRVGLYEQYF. As DNA, the CDR3 is TGCAGCGTCGCGGACAGGGTGGGTTTGTACGAGCAGTACTTC.